This T cell receptor beta chain is from a study of cytomegalovirus exposure and HLA in healthy donors. About the research overall: Previous work identified 120 million or so unique TCR beta sequences from about 179 million T cells.

Comments on this clone: Its antigen is undetermined.

Germline loops: CDR1 SGDLS, CDR2 YYNGEE. The CDR3 has 13 residues. The germline V and J ends were trimmed by 3 bases and 4 bases, with 11 bases remaining between them. Those who donated were healthy bone marrow donors. Study results and limitations: Specific recognition of CMV antigens was confirmed in vitro for a few chains (all CMV-associated).

It was with 60 Vbeta and 13 Jbeta primers that the PCR ran. In the authors' methods: Later reanalysis found around 84 million unique TCR beta chains, around 9.9 million of them shared. The repertoire was sequenced with immunoSEQ multiplex PCR; TCRdb's copy has only in-frame clones and lacks some. V, J and clone size derive from that table, while D and trimming were established from the DNA sequence. The data show about 140,000 clones, 75% to 80% seen once. The clonotype was recovered from a man aged 18 to 30 in good health and CMV-seronegative. The rearrangement joins TRBV9 to TRBJ2-7; a possible D gene is TRBD2 (5 bases). What was sequenced was PBMCs. CDR3 DNA sequence: TGTGCCAGCAGCGCCGGGATATCATACGAGCAGTACTTC. Translation gives CASSAGISYEQYF.